This TCR beta chain was documented in a study of T-cell reconstitution after alpha-beta-depleted transplantation in children (dated by TCRdb to 2016 to 2017). The study in broad terms: Using TCR repertoire profiling, the study followed T-cell immune reconstitution in a quantitative way in children after TCRalphabeta/CD19-depleted allogeneic hematopoietic cell transplantation.

For this chain, trimming is 6 bases at the V end and 5 bases at the J end, and the number of junction bases without a gene match is 4. The CDR3 sequence holds 12 residues, the cysteine and phenylalanine included. Only the CDR3 part of the read is kept: 36 bases, read in frame from the first base. CDR1 is given as DFQATT and CDR2 as SNEGSKA, both from the germline V gene (reference sequence). With respect to this clonotype: What this receptor recognizes is not known. No base quality values were provided; no much bigger clone lies one nucleotide off.

Library construction relied on PCR. Sequencer: Illumina HiSeq 2500. To normalize quantification of the TCRbeta repertoire, the TCR libraries were built with molecular barcoding that relied on unique molecular identifiers. TCRdb itself trimmed the public reads at Q25 with fastp, ran MiXCR and retained productive beta chains. Here each entry gathers all rows of one CDR3 protein and keeps the most common genes and DNA. Counted in this sample were nearly 400,000 distinct CDR3 sequences; over 20% of them appeared once. Of the sample, over 3.5% is held by the ten largest clones. The clonotype comes from a human donor who donated a stem cell graft to a child with acute myeloid leukemia. Material: PBMCs from the stem cell graft donor, obtained from the stem cell graft. The sequence is built from TRBV20-1 and TRBJ1-2; 9 central nucleotides agree with TRBD1. CDR3 reads: CSAGDREYGYTF. The nucleotide sequence is TGCAGTGCGGGGGACAGGGAGTATGGCTACACCTTC.